This TCR beta chain was retrieved from a study of blood T cell repertoires in COVID-19. TCRdb's copy holds only in-frame clones and misses some; the assay was immunoSEQ multiplex PCR. Of approximately 290,000 clones in the sample, 80% to 90% were seen once. The CDR3 spans 13 residues. The V gene's germline CDR1 is SGHNT and CDR2 YENEEA. Trimming pared 1 base from V and 5 bases from J, leaving 6 bases between. The material sequenced was PBMCs or T cells enriched from blood (not recorded which). V usage is TRBV11-3 and J usage is TRBJ2-1; D ambiguous. The clonotype comes from a woman in her 30s who had recovered from COVID-19. The CDR3 protein is CASSLGPNNEQFF. The DNA of the CDR3 is TGTGCCAGCAGCTTAGGTCCTAACAATGAGCAGTTCTTC.